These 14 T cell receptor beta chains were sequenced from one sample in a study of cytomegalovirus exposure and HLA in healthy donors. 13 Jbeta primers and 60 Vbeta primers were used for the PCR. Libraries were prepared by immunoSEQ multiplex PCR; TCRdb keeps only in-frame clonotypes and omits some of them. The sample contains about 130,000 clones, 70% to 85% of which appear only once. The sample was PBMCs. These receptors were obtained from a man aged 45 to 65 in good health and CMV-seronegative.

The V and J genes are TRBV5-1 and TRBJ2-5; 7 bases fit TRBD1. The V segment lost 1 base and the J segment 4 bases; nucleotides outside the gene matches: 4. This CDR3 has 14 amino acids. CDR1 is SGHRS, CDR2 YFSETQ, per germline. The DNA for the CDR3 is TGCGCCAGCAGCTTGCTGACAGGGCGAGAGACCCAGTACTTC. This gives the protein CASSLLTGRETQYF.

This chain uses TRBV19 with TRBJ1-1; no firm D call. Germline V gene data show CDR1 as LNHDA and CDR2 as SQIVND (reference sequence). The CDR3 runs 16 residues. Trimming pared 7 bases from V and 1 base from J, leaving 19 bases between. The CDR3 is CASTNSGSGSNTEAFF. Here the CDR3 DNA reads TGTGCCAGTACCAATAGCGGGTCCGGGTCGAACACTGAAGCTTTCTTT.

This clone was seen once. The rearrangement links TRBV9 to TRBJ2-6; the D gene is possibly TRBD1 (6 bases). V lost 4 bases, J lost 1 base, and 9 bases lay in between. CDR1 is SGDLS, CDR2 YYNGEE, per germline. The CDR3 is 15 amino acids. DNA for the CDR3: TGTGCCAGCAGCCCACAGGGTTCTGGGGCCAACGTCCTGACTTTC. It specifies CASSPQGSGANVLTF.

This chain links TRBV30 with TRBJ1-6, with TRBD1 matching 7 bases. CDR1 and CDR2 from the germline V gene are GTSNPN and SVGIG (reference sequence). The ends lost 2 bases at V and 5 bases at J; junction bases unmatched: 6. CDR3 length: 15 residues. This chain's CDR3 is CAWSLGTANNSPLHF. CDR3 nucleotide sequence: TGTGCCTGGAGTCTCGGGACAGCAAATAATTCACCCCTCCACTTT. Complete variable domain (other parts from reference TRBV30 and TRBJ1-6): SQTIHQWPATLVQPVGSPLSLECTVEGTSNPNLYWYRQAAGRGLQLLFYSVGIGQISSEVPQNLSASRPQDRQFILSSKKLLLSDSGFYLCAWSLGTANNSPLHFGNGTRLTVT.

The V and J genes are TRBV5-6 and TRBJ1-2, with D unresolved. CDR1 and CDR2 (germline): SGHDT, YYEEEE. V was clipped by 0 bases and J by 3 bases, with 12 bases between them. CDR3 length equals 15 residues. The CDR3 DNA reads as TGTGCCAGCAGCTTGGGGGCGGGCAGCTACTATGGCTACACCTTC. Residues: CASSLGAGSYYGYTF.

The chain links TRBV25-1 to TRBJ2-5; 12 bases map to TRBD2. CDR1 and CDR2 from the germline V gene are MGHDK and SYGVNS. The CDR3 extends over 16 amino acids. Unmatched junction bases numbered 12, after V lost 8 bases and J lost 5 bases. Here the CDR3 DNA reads TGTGCCAGCTCCGTCGGGCTAGCGGGGGGGAGGGAGACCCAGTACTTC. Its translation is CASSVGLAGGRETQYF.

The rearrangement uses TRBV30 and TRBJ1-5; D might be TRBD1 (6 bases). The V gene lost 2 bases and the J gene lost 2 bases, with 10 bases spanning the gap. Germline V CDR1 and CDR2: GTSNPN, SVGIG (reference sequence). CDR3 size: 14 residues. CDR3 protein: CAWSLQGGNQPQHF. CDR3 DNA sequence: TGTGCCTGGAGTTTACAGGGCGGCAATCAGCCCCAGCATTTT.

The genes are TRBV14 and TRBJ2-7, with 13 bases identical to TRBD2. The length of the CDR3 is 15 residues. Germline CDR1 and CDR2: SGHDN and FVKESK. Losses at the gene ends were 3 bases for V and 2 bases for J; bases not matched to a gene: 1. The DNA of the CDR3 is TGTGCCAGCAGCCAGGGGACTAGCGGGGCCTACGAGCAGTACTTC. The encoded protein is CASSQGTSGAYEQYF.

CDR3 DNA: TGTGCCAGCAGTTTAGTAGCGGGGGGGATTTCGGTAGGCGCAGATACGCAGTATTTT. Translating it yields CASSLVAGGISVGADTQYF. V is TRBV27 and J is TRBJ2-3, with 11 bases that match TRBD2. The CDR3 has 19 amino acids. The junction had 14 bases not matched to a gene; V was cut back by 2 bases and J by 4 bases. Per germline, CDR1 MNHEY and CDR2 SMNVEV (reference sequence).

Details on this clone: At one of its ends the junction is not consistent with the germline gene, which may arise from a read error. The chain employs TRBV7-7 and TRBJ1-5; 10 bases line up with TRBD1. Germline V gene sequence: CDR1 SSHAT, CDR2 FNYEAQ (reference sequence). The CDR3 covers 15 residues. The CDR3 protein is CASSPPGQGNQPQHF. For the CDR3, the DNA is TGTGCTAGCAGTCCACCGGGACAGGGGAATCAGCCCCAGCATTTT. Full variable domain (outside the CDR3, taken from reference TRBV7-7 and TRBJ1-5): GAGVSQSPRYKVTKRGQDVTLRCDPISSHATLYWYQQALGQGPEFLTYFNYEAQPDKSGLPSDRFSAERPEGSISTLTIQRTEQRDSAMYRCASSPPGQGNQPQHFGDGTRLSIL.

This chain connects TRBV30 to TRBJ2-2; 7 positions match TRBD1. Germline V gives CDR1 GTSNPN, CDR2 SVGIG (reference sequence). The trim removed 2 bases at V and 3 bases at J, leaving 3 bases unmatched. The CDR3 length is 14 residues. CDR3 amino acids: CAWSIGTDTGELFF. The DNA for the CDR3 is TGTGCCTGGAGTATTGGGACAGACACCGGGGAGCTGTTTTTT.

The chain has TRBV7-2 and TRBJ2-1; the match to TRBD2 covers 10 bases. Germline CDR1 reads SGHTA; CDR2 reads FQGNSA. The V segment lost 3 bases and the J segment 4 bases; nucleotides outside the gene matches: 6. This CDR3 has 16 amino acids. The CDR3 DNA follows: TGTGCCAGCAGCTTGTTAGCGGGGGGAAATTACAATGAGCAGTTCTTC. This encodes CASSLLAGGNYNEQFF.

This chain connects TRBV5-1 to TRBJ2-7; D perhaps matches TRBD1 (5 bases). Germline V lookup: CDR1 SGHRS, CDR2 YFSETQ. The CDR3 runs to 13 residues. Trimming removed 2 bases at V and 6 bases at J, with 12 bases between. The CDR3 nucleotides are TGCGCCAGCAGCTTTGGCAGGGAAGGCGAGCAGTACTTC. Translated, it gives CASSFGREGEQYF.

CDR3 sequence reads: CASSSGLAGTSGANVLTF. In DNA form, the CDR3 reads TGTGCCAGCAGCTCAGGACTAGCGGGGACCTCTGGGGCCAACGTCCTGACTTTC. The chain joins TRBV7-8 to TRBJ2-6, with 12 bases lining up with TRBD2. CDR1 is SGHVS and CDR2 is FQNEAQ in the germline V gene. The CDR3 extends over 18 amino acids. V trimming: 4 bases; J trimming: 0 bases; junction bases outside the gene matches: 4.